These T cell receptor beta chains were read from a single sample in a study of cytomegalovirus exposure and HLA in healthy donors. The table came from immunoSEQ multiplex PCR; TCRdb's copy has only in-frame clones and leaves some out. The sample records 90,000 to 120,000 clones, approximately 80% being singletons. The sample comprised PBMCs. Every receptor here comes from a woman aged 18-35 years in good health and CMV-seronegative. The CDR3 runs from the conserved cysteine through the conserved F or W. A D gene is named only where the DNA matches it firmly.

cdr3_length: 13
d_call: NA
v_call: TRBV6-5
cdr3_aa: CASSYLENEKLFF

cdr3_length: 14
d_call: NA
v_call: TRBV9
cdr3_aa: CASSSPHSYNEQFF

cdr3_length: 14
d_call: NA
v_call: TRBV6-5
cdr3_aa: CASSSAGSDYGYTF

cdr3_length: 15
d_call: NA
v_call: TRBV7-9
cdr3_aa: CASSSQGQGSYEQYF

cdr3_length: 12
d_call: NA
v_call: TRBV7-9
cdr3_aa: CASSPAGNGYTF

cdr3_length: 14
d_call: NA
v_call: TRBV6-1
cdr3_aa: CAIQPNRDVPEAFF

cdr3_length: 12
d_call: NA
v_call: TRBV28
cdr3_aa: CASSFYNTEAFF

cdr3_length: 14
d_call: NA
v_call: TRBV7-2
cdr3_aa: CASSFSRSAETQYF

cdr3_length: 16
d_call: NA
v_call: TRBV28
cdr3_aa: CASSQGTTNYNSPLHF

cdr3_length: 18
d_call: TRBD1
v_call: TRBV7-7
cdr3_aa: CASSLTVLVRDRSYEQYF

cdr3_length: 13
d_call: NA
v_call: TRBV19
cdr3_aa: CASTTGFTDTQYF

cdr3_length: 19
d_call: TRBD2
v_call: TRBV28
cdr3_aa: CASSSPWGSGGLNTGELFF

cdr3_length: 16
d_call: TRBD1
v_call: TRBV11-2
cdr3_aa: CASSLLDREVYNEQFF

cdr3_length: 14
d_call: TRBD1
v_call: TRBV30
cdr3_aa: CAWSPGQGFSPLHF

cdr3_length: 10
d_call: TRBD1
v_call: TRBV19
cdr3_aa: CASMGTGPFF

cdr3_length: 14
d_call: TRBD1
v_call: TRBV6-5
cdr3_aa: CASRQGVANEKLFF

cdr3_length: 15
d_call: TRBD1
v_call: TRBV11-2
cdr3_aa: CASSSPRGQRYGYTF

cdr3_length: 15
d_call: NA
v_call: TRBV6-1
cdr3_aa: CASIGRTGPLETQYF

cdr3_length: 13
d_call: NA
v_call: TRBV6-5
cdr3_aa: CASSRVLNTEAFF

cdr3_length: 12
d_call: NA
v_call: TRBV7-9
cdr3_aa: CASSNNREGYTF

cdr3_length: 15
d_call: TRBD1
v_call: TRBV4-1
cdr3_aa: CASSQDPQGIYEQYF

cdr3_length: 17
d_call: TRBD2
v_call: TRBV27
cdr3_aa: CASSLSQTSRKGETQYF

cdr3_length: 13
d_call: NA
v_call: TRBV2
cdr3_aa: CASYRARGEGYTF

cdr3_length: 15
d_call: TRBD2
v_call: TRBV7-8
cdr3_aa: CASSLGEGRQETQYF

cdr3_length: 11
d_call: NA
v_call: TRBV9
cdr3_aa: CASSLRGELFF

cdr3_length: 17
d_call: TRBD1
v_call: TRBV5-4
cdr3_aa: CASSLEVGGYMNTEAFF

cdr3_length: 14
d_call: NA
v_call: TRBV5-1
cdr3_aa: CASSSGLTTDTQYF

cdr3_length: 15
d_call: NA
v_call: TRBV28
cdr3_aa: CASSLPGVTNEKLFF

cdr3_length: 14
d_call: NA
v_call: TRBV6-5
cdr3_aa: CASSLSTVADEAFF

cdr3_length: 13
d_call: NA
v_call: TRBV30
cdr3_aa: CAWSPATHQPQHF

cdr3_length: 15
d_call: TRBD1
v_call: TRBV28
cdr3_aa: CASSITGTGAREQYF

cdr3_length: 16
d_call: TRBD1
v_call: TRBV4-1
cdr3_aa: CASSQSGTDTWAEQYF

cdr3_length: 15
d_call: TRBD1
v_call: TRBV30
cdr3_aa: CAWTQGTEIEEKLFF

cdr3_length: 13
d_call: TRBD1
v_call: TRBV10-3
cdr3_aa: CAITDRGGDGYTF

cdr3_length: 13
d_call: NA
v_call: TRBV2
cdr3_aa: CASCLRNYNEQFF

cdr3_length: 12
d_call: NA
v_call: TRBV29-1
cdr3_aa: CSGSVSYNEQFF

cdr3_length: 14
d_call: NA
v_call: TRBV10-2
cdr3_aa: CASTPRGNSYEQYF

cdr3_length: 15
d_call: NA
v_call: TRBV19
cdr3_aa: CASSIARGSNQPQHF

cdr3_length: 15
d_call: NA
v_call: TRBV15
cdr3_aa: CATSSRWGDNEKLFF

cdr3_length: 16
d_call: TRBD2
v_call: TRBV4-3
cdr3_aa: CASSQDRTRGPDTQYF

cdr3_length: 15
d_call: NA
v_call: TRBV18
cdr3_aa: CASSPFAGAEYGYTF

cdr3_length: 12
d_call: NA
v_call: TRBV14
cdr3_aa: CASSLLTDTQYF

cdr3_length: 11
d_call: NA
v_call: TRBV20-1
cdr3_aa: CSASLSETQYF

cdr3_length: 17
d_call: NA
v_call: TRBV18
cdr3_aa: CASSPKAMDSYNSPLHF

cdr3_length: 13
d_call: TRBD1
v_call: TRBV28
cdr3_aa: CASSLTGYNEQFF

cdr3_length: 15
d_call: TRBD2
v_call: TRBV7-2
cdr3_aa: CASSWGGAGGYEQYF

cdr3_length: 11
d_call: NA
v_call: TRBV30
cdr3_aa: CAWSLDGDYTF

cdr3_length: 17
d_call: TRBD1
v_call: TRBV6-1
cdr3_aa: CASSETHGTASNQPQHF

cdr3_length: 14
d_call: NA
v_call: TRBV15
cdr3_aa: CATSRDGAQETQYF

cdr3_length: 16
d_call: TRBD2
v_call: TRBV7-3
cdr3_aa: CASSLTLAGQTGELFF

cdr3_length: 16
d_call: TRBD2
v_call: TRBV7-9
cdr3_aa: CASSLGSGGALETQYF

cdr3_length: 14
d_call: TRBD1
v_call: TRBV5-1
cdr3_aa: CASSFQGAYTEAFF

cdr3_length: 14
d_call: NA
v_call: TRBV5-4
cdr3_aa: CASTTSREPREQYF

cdr3_length: 15
d_call: NA
v_call: TRBV6-5
cdr3_aa: CASSYAGMAGETQYF

cdr3_length: 13
d_call: TRBD1
v_call: TRBV28
cdr3_aa: CASSLQGAGEQFF

cdr3_length: 15
d_call: NA
v_call: TRBV27
cdr3_aa: CASKPTRVSGNEQFF

cdr3_length: 16
d_call: TRBD1
v_call: TRBV11-2
cdr3_aa: CASSSPRTGSDGELFF

cdr3_length: 15
d_call: NA
v_call: TRBV30
cdr3_aa: CAWSYEGRSNQPQHF

cdr3_length: 16
d_call: TRBD2
v_call: TRBV19
cdr3_aa: CASSQPFSGRGETQYF